This T cell receptor beta chain was sequenced during a study of T cell changes during pregnancy in multiple sclerosis. Some clones are missing from TCRdb's copy, which holds only in-frame ones; the method was immunoSEQ multiplex PCR. The sample holds over 55,000 clones, roughly nine tenths seen once. The sequencing used peripheral blood, collected in the first trimester of pregnancy. This TCR came from a female donor with multiple sclerosis, enrolled in a pregnancy study.

CDR3 nucleotide sequence: TGTGCCAGCAGTTTAACGGGGGGGTTGGCGACTAATGAAAAACTGTTTTTT. Its translation: CASSLTGGLATNEKLFF. The chain combines TRBV28 with TRBJ1-4, with TRBD1 as a possible D gene (5 bases). The ends were cut back, 2 bases at V and 2 bases at J, with 15 bases in the middle. Germline CDR1 is MDHEN and CDR2 is SYDVKM. The CDR3 runs to 17 residues.